This TCR beta chain was observed in a study of shared clonotypes between healthy human individuals. Background on the study: Per donor, three plates held CD4 naive cells, three held CD4 memory, two held CD8 naive and one held CD8 memory.

Assay: immunoSEQ multiplex PCR; the TCRdb copy retains only in-frame clones and omits some. The profile covers 2 million to 2.5 million clones, with approximately 94% appearing a single time and 0.85% to 1.3% taken by the ten largest. Turning to this clone: Antigen: not known.

Study-wide points: Generation of non-shared clonotypes was less probable than generation of clonotypes shared by all four donors.

Naive CD8 cells comprised CD45RO-negative, CCR7-positively selected cells, excluding terminally differentiated effector memory CD45RA+ cells. Sequenced sample: naive CD8+ T cells sorted from blood. The clonotype originates from a man between 18 and 35 years old in good health.

The CDR3 DNA sequence: TGTGCCACTGGACAGTTGGCTAACTATGGCTACACCTTC. Translating it yields CATGQLANYGYTF. The chain recombines TRBV19 with TRBJ1-2, with D possibly being TRBD1 (6 bases). Trimming took 10 bases from V and 0 from J, leaving 12 bases between them. From germline, CDR1 is LNHDA and CDR2 SQIVND (reference sequence). This CDR3 has 13 amino acids. The full variable domain, rest sourced from reference TRBV19 and TRBJ1-2, is DGGITQSPKYLFRKEGQNVTLSCEQNLNHDAMYWYRQDPGQGLRLIYYSQIVNDFQKGDIAEGYSVSREKKESFPLTVTSAQKNPTAFYLCATGQLANYGYTFGSGTRLTVV.